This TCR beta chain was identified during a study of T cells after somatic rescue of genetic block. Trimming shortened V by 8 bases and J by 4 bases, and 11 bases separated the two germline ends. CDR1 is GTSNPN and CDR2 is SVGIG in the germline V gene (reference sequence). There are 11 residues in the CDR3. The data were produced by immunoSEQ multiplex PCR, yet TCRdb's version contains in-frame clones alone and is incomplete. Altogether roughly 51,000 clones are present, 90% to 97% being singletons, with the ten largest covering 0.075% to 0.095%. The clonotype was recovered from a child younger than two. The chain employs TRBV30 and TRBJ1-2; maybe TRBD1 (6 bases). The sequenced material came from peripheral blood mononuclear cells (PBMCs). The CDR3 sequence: CAGDTFYGYTF. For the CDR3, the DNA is TGTGCCGGGGACACCTTCTATGGCTACACCTTC. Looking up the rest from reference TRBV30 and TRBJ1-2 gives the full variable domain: SQTIHQWPATLVQPVGSPLSLECTVEGTSNPNLYWYRQAAGRGLQLLFYSVGIGQISSEVPQNLSASRPQDRQFILSSKKLLLSDSGFYLCAGDTFYGYTFGSGTRLTVV.